The 30 T cell receptor beta chains given below trace back to one sample, sequenced in a study of cytomegalovirus exposure and HLA in healthy donors. The assay was immunoSEQ multiplex PCR, and TCRdb's table has in-frame clones only and misses some. The sample holds approximately 110,000 clones; approximately 94% are singletons and the top ten take around 1.2%. Sequencing input: PBMCs. These receptors originate from a young woman in good health and CMV-seronegative.

This clone appeared a single time. V gene TRBV13 combines with J gene TRBJ1-6; 11 positions match TRBD1. The CDR3 covers 16 residues. CDR1 and CDR2 (germline): PRHDT, FYEKMQ (reference sequence). J gave up 8 bases and V 3 bases, and 6 bases lay outside the gene matches. The CDR3 reads CASSFRVGQGDSPLHF. The CDR3 bases are TGTGCCAGCAGCTTTCGAGTGGGACAGGGGGATTCACCCCTCCACTTT.

CDR3 region: CASSSGGLNTEAFF. The DNA for the CDR3 is TGTGCCAGCAGTTCAGGGGGATTGAACACTGAAGCTTTCTTT. V usage is TRBV28 and J usage is TRBJ1-1, with 7 nucleotides matching TRBD1. V lost 4 bases to trimming and J lost 0 bases; unmatched junction nucleotides: 2. The germline V gene encodes CDR1 MDHEN and CDR2 SYDVKM. This CDR3 contains 14 residues.

The CDR3 reads CASSQGLKAGSSYEQYF. In DNA, the CDR3 is TGTGCCAGCAGCCAAGGCTTGAAAGCGGGGAGCTCCTACGAGCAGTACTTC. The chain links TRBV4-2 to TRBJ2-7; 7 bases agree with TRBD2. This CDR3 has 17 amino acids. Germline V gene sequence: CDR1 LGHNA, CDR2 YNFKEQ. V was pared by 1 base and J by 0 bases, with 9 bases of the junction left unmatched.

The rearrangement uses TRBV6-5 and TRBJ1-4, with a possible D match to TRBD1 (5 bases). The germline V gene has CDR1 MNHEY and CDR2 SVGAGI. CDR3 length equals 13 residues. Trimming took 8 bases from V and 5 from J, leaving 12 bases between them. The CDR3 is CASGGLKNEKLFF. Written as DNA, the CDR3 is TGTGCCAGCGGGGGACTGAAAAATGAAAAACTGTTTTTT.

V and J are TRBV7-6 and TRBJ2-2; 10 nucleotides align to TRBD1. The J segment lost 7 bases and the V segment lost 5 bases, leaving 10 bases of the junction unmatched. The germline CDR1 and CDR2 sequences are SGHVS and FNYEAQ. The CDR3 has 16 residues. CDR3 region: CASSPGGQGTDGELFF. CDR3 DNA: TGTGCCAGCAGCCCGGGGGGACAGGGGACGGACGGGGAGCTGTTTTTT.

V gene TRBV10-3 combines with J gene TRBJ2-3, with D perhaps TRBD2 (6 bases). Trimming left V 3 bases short and J 5 bases short, with 9 bases between. Germline lookup yields CDR1 ENHRY and CDR2 SYGVKD. This CDR3 contains 13 residues. DNA for the CDR3: TGTGCCATCAGTGACCAGGGAGGAGATACGCAGTATTTT. Residues: CAISDQGGDTQYF.

The rearrangement links TRBV13 to TRBJ2-1; perhaps TRBD2 as D (5 bases). Trimming took 2 bases from V and 0 from J, leaving 8 bases between them. The CDR3 is 15 residues long. Germline CDR1 and CDR2: PRHDT and FYEKMQ (reference sequence). In DNA form, the CDR3 reads TGTGCCAGCAGCTTATTGGACTTCTCCTACAATGAGCAGTTCTTC. Protein: CASSLLDFSYNEQFF.

The chain has TRBV4-2 and TRBJ2-1, with 8 bases lining up with TRBD2. Germline loops: CDR1 LGHNA, CDR2 YNFKEQ. CDR3 length: 20 amino acids. Trimming took 0 bases from V and 1 from J; bases not matched to a gene: 14. The CDR3 sequence is CASSQDSFQREYRSYNEQFF. CDR3 DNA sequence: TGTGCCAGCAGCCAAGATTCCTTTCAGCGGGAGTATAGGTCCTACAATGAGCAGTTCTTC.

The rearrangement links TRBV16 to TRBJ2-5, with 12 bases fitting TRBD2. V gave up 1 base and J gave up 12 bases; unmatched junction bases: 3. Germline CDR1 is KGHSY and CDR2 is FQNENV. This CDR3 has 13 residues. CDR3 region: CASSQFTSGRKYF. CDR3 nucleotides: TGTGCCAGCAGCCAATTCACTAGCGGGAGGAAGTACTTC.

The chain combines TRBV28 with TRBJ2-7; D might be TRBD2 (6 bases). This CDR3 has 14 amino acids. From germline, CDR1 is MDHEN and CDR2 SYDVKM. The V and J ends lost 4 bases and 1 base respectively, with 11 bases between them. This CDR3 reads CASSWGDFSYEQYF. In DNA form, the CDR3 reads TGTGCCAGCAGTTGGGGGGATTTTTCCTACGAGCAGTACTTC.

This clone has a single count. This rearrangement joins TRBV9 to TRBJ2-1; 12 bases are shared with TRBD2. The V gene's germline CDR1 is SGDLS and CDR2 YYNGEE. The CDR3 consists of 16 residues. V shed 5 bases and J 3 bases; nucleotides not matched to a gene: 6. CDR3 bases: TGTGCCAGCAGTTCTGGACTAGCGGGGAACTACAATGAGCAGTTCTTC. Protein: CASSSGLAGNYNEQFF.

The rearrangement uses TRBV9 and TRBJ2-7, with D unclear. The length of the CDR3 is 14 residues. CDR1 is SGDLS, CDR2 YYNGEE, per germline. Trimming took off 4 bases at V and 0 bases at J, with 11 bases between the two ends. CDR3 sequence (DNA): TGTGCCAGCAGCCCCAGACATAGCTCCTACGAGCAGTACTTC. Translated: CASSPRHSSYEQYF.

CDR3 in amino acids: CASRTGTANSGANVLTF. The DNA of the CDR3 is TGTGCCAGTCGAACCGGGACAGCGAACTCTGGGGCCAACGTCCTGACTTTC. V gene TRBV28 combines with J gene TRBJ2-6; 7 bases are a match to TRBD1. Unmatched junction bases numbered 11, after V lost 9 bases and J lost 0 bases. CDR1 and CDR2 from the germline V gene are MDHEN and SYDVKM. The CDR3 covers 17 residues. The complete variable domain, with remaining parts taken from reference TRBV28 and TRBJ2-6, reads DVKVTQSSRYLVKRTGEKVFLECVQDMDHENMFWYRQDPGLGLRLIYFSYDVKMKEKGDIPEGYSVSREKKERFSLILESASTNQTSMYLCASRTGTANSGANVLTFGAGSRLTVL.

J is TRBJ1-4 and V is TRBV21-1; TRBD1 is taken as the D call from the table, unchecked against the DNA. TRBV21-1 is deemed a pseudogene. The CDR3 runs to 16 residues. The CDR3 DNA follows: TGTGCCAGCAGCGTACCCCCGGGACAGGGATTCGGAAAACTGTTTTTT. This gives the protein CASSVPPGQGFGKLFF.

The chain couples TRBV28 to TRBJ2-3; D might be TRBD1 (5 bases). V lost 2 bases, J lost 0 bases, and 12 bases lay in between. From germline, CDR1 is MDHEN and CDR2 SYDVKM. The CDR3 runs 16 residues. The CDR3 coding sequence is TGTGCCAGCAGTTTAGCGGTAGGGGATAGCACAGATACGCAGTATTTT. This gives the protein CASSLAVGDSTDTQYF.

The V and J genes are TRBV7-2 and TRBJ2-5; TRBD2 matches at 11 bases. The CDR3 consists of 15 residues. Per germline, CDR1 SGHTA and CDR2 FQGNSA. The ends lost 2 bases at V and 2 bases at J; junction bases unmatched: 1. This CDR3 is CASSLIAGGQETQYF. The CDR3 DNA is TGTGCCAGCAGCTTAATAGCGGGAGGGCAAGAGACCCAGTACTTC.

V gene TRBV7-9 combines with J gene TRBJ1-6; unclear D gene. The CDR3 has 14 amino acids. Germline CDR1 and CDR2: SEHNR and FQNEAQ (reference sequence). Trimming stripped 1 base from V and 6 bases from J, with 7 bases between. CDR3 loop: CASSLVALNSPLHF. The CDR3 region has the DNA TGTGCCAGCAGCTTAGTAGCTCTTAATTCACCCCTCCACTTT.

The J gene is TRBJ1-4, the V gene TRBV7-9, with D maybe TRBD1 (5 bases). With 5 bases removed from V and 11 bases from J, the gap between germline ends came to 18 bases. The CDR3 contains 14 residues. The germline V gene has CDR1 SEHNR and CDR2 FQNEAQ (reference sequence). The CDR3, as DNA: TGTGCCAGCAGCCCGACAGAGCCTGAATACAAACTGTTTTTT. It is translated as CASSPTEPEYKLFF.

J is TRBJ1-1 and V is TRBV5-1; 8 bases align to TRBD1. V shed 0 bases, J shed 2 bases, and the junction held 9 bases outside the gene matches. The CDR3 runs 17 residues. Germline loops: CDR1 SGHRS, CDR2 YFSETQ. The CDR3 DNA reads TGCGCCAGCAGCTTGGGGGACAGGTTGTATCGCAACACTGAAGCTTTCTTT. Translating gives CASSLGDRLYRNTEAFF. The variable domain in full, with the rest retrieved from reference TRBV5-1 and TRBJ1-1, is KAGVTQTPRYLIKTRGQQVTLSCSPISGHRSVSWYQQTPGQGLQFLFEYFSETQRNKGNFPGRFSGRQFSNSRSEMNVSTLELGDSALYLCASSLGDRLYRNTEAFFGQGTRLTVV.

V is TRBV28 and J is TRBJ1-4; D is unclear. The ends were cut back, 6 bases at V and 7 bases at J, with 9 bases in the middle. CDR1 is MDHEN and CDR2 is SYDVKM in the germline V gene. The CDR3 is 12 residues long. The CDR3 protein is CASSRLSEKLFF. In DNA form, the CDR3 reads TGTGCCAGCAGCCGTCTTTCTGAAAAACTGTTTTTT.

J is TRBJ2-3 and V is TRBV28; tentative D call: TRBD2 (7 bases). Germline V CDR1 and CDR2: MDHEN, SYDVKM. The V end lost 7 bases, the J end lost 2 bases, and 19 bases lay between the germline ends. CDR3 length: 16 amino acids. This CDR3 reads CASTEGGGRYTDTQYF. In nucleotides, the CDR3 is TGTGCCAGCACCGAAGGGGGGGGGAGGTACACAGATACGCAGTATTTT.

The chain is built from TRBV7-3 and TRBJ2-2, with D perhaps TRBD2 (6 bases). The CDR3 loop spans 16 amino acids. Germline V lookup: CDR1 SGHTA, CDR2 FQGTGA. V dropped 2 bases and J dropped 0 bases, with 10 bases sitting between them. The CDR3 DNA follows: TGTGCCAGCAGCTTAGGAGGGGCTGCGAACACCGGGGAGCTGTTTTTT. Translating gives CASSLGGAANTGELFF.

The genes are TRBV7-9 and TRBJ1-1; 8 bases line up with TRBD1. CDR1 SEHNR and CDR2 FQNEAQ come from the germline V gene (reference sequence). The CDR3 loop spans 15 amino acids. Losses at the gene ends were 5 bases for V and 2 bases for J; bases not matched to a gene: 7. CDR3 residues: CASSEWTGRNTEAFF. The CDR3 DNA sequence: TGTGCCAGCAGCGAGTGGACAGGGCGAAACACTGAAGCTTTCTTT. Full variable domain (rest looked up from reference TRBV7-9 and TRBJ1-1): DTGVSQNPRHKITKRGQNVTFRCDPISEHNRLYWYRQTLGQGPEFLTYFQNEAQLEKSRLLSDRFSAERPKGSFSTLEIQRTEQGDSAMYLCASSEWTGRNTEAFFGQGTRLTVV.

The rearrangement links TRBV6-5 to TRBJ2-2; 9 bases line up with TRBD2. With 7 bases clipped from V and 7 bases from J, the junction kept 7 bases outside the gene matches. Germline-derived CDR1 and CDR2 are MNHEY and SVGAGI. The CDR3 contains 14 residues. CDR3 residues: CASISGGRGGELFF. The CDR3, as DNA: TGTGCCAGCATCTCGGGCGGGAGGGGCGGGGAGCTGTTTTTT.

The chain recombines TRBV5-1 with TRBJ1-1, with D uncertain. V was shortened by 2 bases and J by 0 bases, with 8 bases between the two germline ends. Per the germline V gene, CDR1 is SGHRS and CDR2 is YFSETQ. This CDR3 has 14 residues. For the CDR3, the DNA is TGCGCCAGCAGCTTCCTCGACATGAACACTGAAGCTTTCTTT. Protein: CASSFLDMNTEAFF.

As for this clone: In the same sample, other DNA sequences code for this CDR3. The J gene is TRBJ2-1, the V gene TRBV7-2, with 8 bases lining up with TRBD2. The CDR3 runs to 15 residues. After removal of 5 bases from V and 4 bases from J, the junction contained 7 bases not matched to a gene. Germline loops: CDR1 SGHTA, CDR2 FQGNSA. The CDR3 nucleotides are TGTGCCAGCAGCCTAGGACTAGCAGGTTACAATGAGCAGTTCTTC. It encodes CASSLGLAGYNEQFF.

V and J are TRBV28 and TRBJ1-4; 9 bases fit TRBD1. The CDR3 is made up of 15 amino acids. Looked up from germline, CDR1 is MDHEN and CDR2 is SYDVKM. The V and J ends lost 2 bases and 6 bases, in that order; junction bases with no gene match: 4. CDR3 region: CASSLIGTGYEKLFF. The CDR3 region has the DNA TGTGCCAGCAGTTTAATCGGGACAGGGTATGAAAAACTGTTTTTT.

The chain is built from TRBV4-1 and TRBJ2-5; D uncertain. The V end was cut by 0 bases, the J end by 5 bases, with 10 bases between. Germline CDR1 is MGHRA and CDR2 is YSYEKL. The CDR3 covers 14 residues. The CDR3 DNA sequence: TGCGCCAGCAGCCAAGACATACTTTCGGAGACCCAGTACTTC. It specifies CASSQDILSETQYF.

This clone has a handful of counts. The V call is TRBV7-2, the J call TRBJ2-7; TRBD1 matches 7 bases. V gave up 3 bases and J gave up 5 bases; unmatched junction bases: 13. Germline-derived CDR1 and CDR2 are SGHTA and FQGNSA. CDR3 length: 16 amino acids. The CDR3 coding sequence is TGTGCCAGCAGCTTCGGTTATTCGAGAGGGGGCCACGAGCAGTACTTC. Translated, it gives CASSFGYSRGGHEQYF.

This chain links TRBV4-1 with TRBJ2-7, with 7 bases aligning to TRBD2. CDR1 is MGHRA, CDR2 YSYEKL, per germline. The CDR3 loop spans 15 amino acids. V lost 3 bases to trimming and J lost 10 bases; unmatched junction nucleotides: 15. The CDR3 reads CASSQDSAGGRFQYF. The CDR3, as DNA: TGCGCCAGCAGCCAGGACTCCGCGGGCGGGAGATTCCAGTACTTC.